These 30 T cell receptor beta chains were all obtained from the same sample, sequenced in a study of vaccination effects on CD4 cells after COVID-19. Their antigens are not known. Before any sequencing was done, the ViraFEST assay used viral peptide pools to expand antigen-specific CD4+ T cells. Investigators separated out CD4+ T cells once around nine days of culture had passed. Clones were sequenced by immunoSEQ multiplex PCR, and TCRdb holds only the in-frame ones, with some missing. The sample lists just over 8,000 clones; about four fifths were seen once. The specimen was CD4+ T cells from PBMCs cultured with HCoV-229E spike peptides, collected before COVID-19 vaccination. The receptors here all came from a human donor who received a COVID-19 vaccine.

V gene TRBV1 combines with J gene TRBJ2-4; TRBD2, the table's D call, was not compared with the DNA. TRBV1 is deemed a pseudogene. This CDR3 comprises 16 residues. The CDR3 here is CTSSNSGGQAKNIQYF. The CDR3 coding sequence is TGCACCAGCAGCAATAGCGGGGGTCAAGCCAAAAACATTCAGTACTTC.

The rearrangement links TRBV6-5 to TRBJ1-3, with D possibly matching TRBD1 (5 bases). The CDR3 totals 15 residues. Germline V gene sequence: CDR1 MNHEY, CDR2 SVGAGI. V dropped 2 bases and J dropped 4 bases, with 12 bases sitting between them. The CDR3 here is CASSYGRVGGNTIYF. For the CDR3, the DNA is TGTGCCAGCAGTTACGGCAGGGTGGGGGGAAACACCATATATTTT.

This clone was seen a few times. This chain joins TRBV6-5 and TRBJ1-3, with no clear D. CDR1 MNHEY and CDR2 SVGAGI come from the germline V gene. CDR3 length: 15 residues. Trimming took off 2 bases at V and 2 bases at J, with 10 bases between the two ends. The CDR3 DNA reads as TGTGCCAGCAGTTACGTCGGGAAACCTGGAAACACCATATATTTT. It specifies CASSYVGKPGNTIYF.

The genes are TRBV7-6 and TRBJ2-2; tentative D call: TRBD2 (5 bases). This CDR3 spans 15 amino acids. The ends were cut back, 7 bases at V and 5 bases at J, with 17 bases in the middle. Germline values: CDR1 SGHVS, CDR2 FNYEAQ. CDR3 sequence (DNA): TGTGCCAGCACCCCGGGTCGGGGTAGAACCGGGGAGCTGTTTTTT. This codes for CASTPGRGRTGELFF.

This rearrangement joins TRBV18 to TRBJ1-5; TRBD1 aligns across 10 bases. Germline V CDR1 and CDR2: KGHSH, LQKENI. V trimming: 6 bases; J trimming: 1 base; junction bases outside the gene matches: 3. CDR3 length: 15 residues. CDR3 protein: CASSRQGASNQPQHF. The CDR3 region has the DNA TGTGCCAGCTCCCGACAGGGGGCCAGCAATCAGCCCCAGCATTTT.

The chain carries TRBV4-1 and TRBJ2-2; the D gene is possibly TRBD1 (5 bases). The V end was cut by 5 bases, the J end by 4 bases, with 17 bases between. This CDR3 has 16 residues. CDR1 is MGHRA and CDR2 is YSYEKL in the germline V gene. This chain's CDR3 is CASSTQGVIVTGELFF. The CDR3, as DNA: TGCGCCAGCAGCACACAAGGGGTAATCGTCACCGGGGAGCTGTTTTTT.

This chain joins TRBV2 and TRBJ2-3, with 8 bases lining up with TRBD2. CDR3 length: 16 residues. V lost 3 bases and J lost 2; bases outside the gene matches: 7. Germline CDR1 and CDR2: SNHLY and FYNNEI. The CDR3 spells CASSEIAGGTTDTQYF. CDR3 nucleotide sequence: TGTGCCAGCAGTGAGATCGCGGGGGGTACCACAGATACGCAGTATTTT.

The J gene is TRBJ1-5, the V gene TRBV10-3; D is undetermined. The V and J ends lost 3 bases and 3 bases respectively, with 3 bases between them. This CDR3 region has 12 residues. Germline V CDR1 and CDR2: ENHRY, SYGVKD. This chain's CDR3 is CAISDFNQPQHF. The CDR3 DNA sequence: TGTGCCATCAGTGACTTCAATCAGCCCCAGCATTTT.

The CDR3 protein is CASTQTGLGTDTQYF. CDR3 bases: TGTGCCAGCACCCAAACAGGGCTCGGGACAGATACGCAGTATTTT. J is TRBJ2-3 and V is TRBV25-1; the D gene is possibly TRBD1 (6 bases). Per germline, CDR1 MGHDK and CDR2 SYGVNS. The length of the CDR3 is 15 residues. Trimming cost V 7 bases and J 3 bases, with 17 bases left between them. Looking up the rest from reference TRBV25-1 and TRBJ2-3 gives the full variable domain: EADIYQTPRYLVIGTGKKITLECSQTMGHDKMYWYQQDPGMELHLIHYSYGVNSTEKGDLSSESTVSRIRTEHFPLTLESARPSHTSQYLCASTQTGLGTDTQYFGPGTRLTVL.

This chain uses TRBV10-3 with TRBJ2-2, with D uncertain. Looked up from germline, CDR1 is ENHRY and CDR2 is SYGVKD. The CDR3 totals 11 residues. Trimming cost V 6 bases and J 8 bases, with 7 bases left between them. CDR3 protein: CAIRSQGELFF. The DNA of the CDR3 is TGTGCCATCAGGTCCCAAGGGGAGCTGTTTTTT.

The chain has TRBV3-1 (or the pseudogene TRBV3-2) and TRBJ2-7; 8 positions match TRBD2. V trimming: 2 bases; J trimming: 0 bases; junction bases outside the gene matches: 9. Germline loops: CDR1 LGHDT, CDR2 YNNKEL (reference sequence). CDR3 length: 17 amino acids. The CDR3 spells CASSQTHSGILSYEQYF. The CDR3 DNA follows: TGTGCCAGCAGCCAAACTCATAGCGGGATACTCTCCTACGAGCAGTACTTC.

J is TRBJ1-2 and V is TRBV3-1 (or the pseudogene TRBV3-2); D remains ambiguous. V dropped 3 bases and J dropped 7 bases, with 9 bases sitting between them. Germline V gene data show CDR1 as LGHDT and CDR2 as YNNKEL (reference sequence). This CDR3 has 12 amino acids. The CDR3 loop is CASSQGNSGYTF. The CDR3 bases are TGTGCCAGCAGCCAGGGAAATAGTGGCTACACCTTC.

CDR3 in amino acids: CASSRDRQETQYF. The CDR3 DNA is TGTGCCAGCTCACGCGACCGCCAAGAGACCCAGTACTTC. The chain is built from TRBV18 and TRBJ2-5; D remains unclear. The CDR3 runs to 13 residues. Trimming stripped 4 bases from V and 1 base from J, with 7 bases between. CDR1 and CDR2 from the germline V gene are KGHSH and LQKENI.

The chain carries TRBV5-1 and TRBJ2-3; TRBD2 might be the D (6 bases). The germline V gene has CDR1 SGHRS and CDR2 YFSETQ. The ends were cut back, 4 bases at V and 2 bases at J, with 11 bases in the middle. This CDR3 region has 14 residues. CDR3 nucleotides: TGCGCCAGCAGCGGCGGGACCTACACAGATACGCAGTATTTT. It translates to CASSGGTYTDTQYF.

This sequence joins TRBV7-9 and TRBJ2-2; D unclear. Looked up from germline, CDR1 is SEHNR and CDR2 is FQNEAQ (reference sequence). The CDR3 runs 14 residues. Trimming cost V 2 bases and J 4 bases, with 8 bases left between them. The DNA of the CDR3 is TGTGCCAGCAGCTTAACCCTTAGCACCGGGGAGCTGTTTTTT. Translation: CASSLTLSTGELFF. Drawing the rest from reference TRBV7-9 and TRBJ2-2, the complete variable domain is DTGVSQNPRHKITKRGQNVTFRCDPISEHNRLYWYRQTLGQGPEFLTYFQNEAQLEKSRLLSDRFSAERPKGSFSTLEIQRTEQGDSAMYLCASSLTLSTGELFFGEGSRLTVL.

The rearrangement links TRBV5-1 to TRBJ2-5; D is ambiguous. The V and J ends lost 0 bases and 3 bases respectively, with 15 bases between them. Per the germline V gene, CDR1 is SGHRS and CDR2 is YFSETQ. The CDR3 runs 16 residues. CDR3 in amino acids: CASSLGALPGEETQYF. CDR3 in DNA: TGCGCCAGCAGCTTGGGGGCCCTCCCTGGGGAAGAGACCCAGTACTTC.

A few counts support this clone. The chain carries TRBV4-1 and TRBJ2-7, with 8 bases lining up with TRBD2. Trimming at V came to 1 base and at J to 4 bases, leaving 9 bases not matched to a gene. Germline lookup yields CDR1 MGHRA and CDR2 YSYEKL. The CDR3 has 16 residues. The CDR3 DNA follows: TGCGCCAGCAGCCAAGTGAGTACGGGGGGGCCTTACGAGCAGTACTTC. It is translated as CASSQVSTGGPYEQYF.

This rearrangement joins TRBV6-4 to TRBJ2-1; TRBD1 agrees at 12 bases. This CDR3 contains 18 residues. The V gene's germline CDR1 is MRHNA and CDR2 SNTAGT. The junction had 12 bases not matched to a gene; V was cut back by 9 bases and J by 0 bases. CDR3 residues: CARRNRDRGPSSYNEQFF. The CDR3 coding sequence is TGTGCCAGGCGAAACCGGGACAGGGGGCCCAGCTCCTACAATGAGCAGTTCTTC.

The CDR3 DNA follows: TGCGCCAGCAGTGCTGGTCAGTCCTACGAGCAGTACTTC. The encoded protein is CASSAGQSYEQYF. The chain recombines TRBV10-1 with TRBJ2-7, with unresolved D. The CDR3 runs to 13 residues. Per germline, CDR1 WNHNN and CDR2 SYGVQD (reference sequence). Trimming took off 4 bases at V and 1 base at J, with 8 bases between the two ends.

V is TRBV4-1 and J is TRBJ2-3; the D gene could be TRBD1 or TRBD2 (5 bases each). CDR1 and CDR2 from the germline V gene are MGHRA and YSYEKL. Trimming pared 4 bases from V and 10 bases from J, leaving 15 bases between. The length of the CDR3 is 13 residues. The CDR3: CASSRDPRVAQYF. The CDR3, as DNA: TGCGCCAGCAGCCGGGACCCACGGGTGGCGCAGTATTTT.

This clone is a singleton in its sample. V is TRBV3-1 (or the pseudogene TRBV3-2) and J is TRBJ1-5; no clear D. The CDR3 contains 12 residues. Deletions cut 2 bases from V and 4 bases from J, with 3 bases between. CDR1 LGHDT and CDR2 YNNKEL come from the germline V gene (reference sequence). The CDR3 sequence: CASSQQNQPQHF. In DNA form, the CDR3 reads TGTGCCAGCAGCCAACAGAATCAGCCCCAGCATTTT.

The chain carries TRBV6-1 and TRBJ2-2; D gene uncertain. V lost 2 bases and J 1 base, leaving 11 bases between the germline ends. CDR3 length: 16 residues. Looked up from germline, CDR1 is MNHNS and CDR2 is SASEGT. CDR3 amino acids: CASSESAWQNTGELFF. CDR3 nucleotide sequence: TGTGCCAGCAGTGAAAGTGCCTGGCAGAACACCGGGGAGCTGTTTTTT.

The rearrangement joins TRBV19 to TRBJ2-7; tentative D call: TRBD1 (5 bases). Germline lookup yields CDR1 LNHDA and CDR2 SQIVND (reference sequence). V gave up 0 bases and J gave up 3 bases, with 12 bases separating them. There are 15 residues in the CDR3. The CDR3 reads CASSIEGAVSYEQYF. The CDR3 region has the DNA TGTGCCAGTAGTATAGAAGGGGCAGTAAGCTACGAGCAGTACTTC.

CDR3 in amino acids: CASSQDFGLLISGNTIYF. The CDR3 DNA sequence: TGCGCCAGCAGCCAAGATTTCGGGTTACTGATCTCTGGAAACACCATATATTTT. The V call is TRBV4-1, the J call TRBJ1-3; D not resolved. The CDR3 length is 18 residues. Germline CDR1 is MGHRA and CDR2 is YSYEKL. V shed 0 bases and J shed 0 bases, with 15 bases lying between them.

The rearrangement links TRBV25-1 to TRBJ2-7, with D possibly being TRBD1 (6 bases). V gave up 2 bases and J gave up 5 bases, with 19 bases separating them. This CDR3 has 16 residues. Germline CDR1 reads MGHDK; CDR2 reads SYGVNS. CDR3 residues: CASSEVVGRGDDEQYF. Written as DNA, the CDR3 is TGTGCCAGCAGTGAAGTCGTAGGCAGGGGCGACGACGAGCAGTACTTC.

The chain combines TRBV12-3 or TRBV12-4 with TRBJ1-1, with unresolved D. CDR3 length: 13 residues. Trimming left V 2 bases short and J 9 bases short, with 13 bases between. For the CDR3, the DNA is TGTGCCAGCAGTTTAACGCGTAGGCGGCAAGCTTTCTTT. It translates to CASSLTRRRQAFF.

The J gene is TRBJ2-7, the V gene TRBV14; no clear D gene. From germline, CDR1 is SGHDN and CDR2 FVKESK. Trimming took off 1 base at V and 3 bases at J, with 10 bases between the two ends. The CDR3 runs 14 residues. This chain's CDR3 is CASSQASISYEQYF. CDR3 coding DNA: TGTGCCAGCAGCCAAGCCAGTATAAGCTACGAGCAGTACTTC.

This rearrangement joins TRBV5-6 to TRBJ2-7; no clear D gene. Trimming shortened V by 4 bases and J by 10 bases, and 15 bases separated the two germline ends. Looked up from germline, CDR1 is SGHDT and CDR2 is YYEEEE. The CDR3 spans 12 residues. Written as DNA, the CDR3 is TGTGCCAGCAGCCGTGGCAAAGGAAATCAGTACTTC. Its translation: CASSRGKGNQYF.

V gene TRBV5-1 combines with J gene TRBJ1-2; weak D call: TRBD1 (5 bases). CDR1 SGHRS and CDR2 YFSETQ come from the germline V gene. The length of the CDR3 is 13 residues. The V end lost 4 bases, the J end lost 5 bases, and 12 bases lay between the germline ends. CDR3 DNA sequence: TGCGCCAGCAGCCTGGACATCCAATATGGCTACACCTTC. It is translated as CASSLDIQYGYTF. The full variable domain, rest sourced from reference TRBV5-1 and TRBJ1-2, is KAGVTQTPRYLIKTRGQQVTLSCSPISGHRSVSWYQQTPGQGLQFLFEYFSETQRNKGNFPGRFSGRQFSNSRSEMNVSTLELGDSALYLCASSLDIQYGYTFGSGTRLTVV.

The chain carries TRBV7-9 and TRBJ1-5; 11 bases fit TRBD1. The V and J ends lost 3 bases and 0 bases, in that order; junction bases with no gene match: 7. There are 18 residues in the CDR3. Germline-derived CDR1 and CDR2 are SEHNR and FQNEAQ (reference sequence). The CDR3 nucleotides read TGTGCCAGCAGCTTTTCCGGGACAGGGGGATATAGCAATCAGCCCCAGCATTTT. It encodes CASSFSGTGGYSNQPQHF.